This entry lists 17 T cell receptor beta chains sequenced from one sample in a study of CD8+ T cells in alopecia areata (dated by TCRdb to between 2018 and 2020). The library came from the immunoSEQ multiplex PCR assay. For TCR sequencing, RNA was extracted from every sample and reverse transcribed into cDNA to serve as template. TCRdb re-hosts the immuneACCESS table, in-frame sequences only. Its copies lack some clones; in the studies checked, an unresolved V gene accounts for under half of them, and the cause for the rest is not known. Across this sample there are over 150,000 clones, with 56% seen only once. Nearly 5% of the sample belongs to the ten largest clones. Sequencing was performed on CD8+ T cells sorted from blood. Source of these receptors: a human donor in good health.

The chain joins TRBV5-1 to TRBJ1-3; D not certain. The CDR3 extends over 14 amino acids. The germline V gene encodes CDR1 SGHRS and CDR2 YFSETQ. With 0 bases removed from V and 0 bases from J, the gap between germline ends came to 4 bases. DNA for the CDR3: TGCGCCAGCAGCTTGGACTACTCTGGAAACACCATATATTTT. Its protein product is CASSLDYSGNTIYF.

In DNA, the CDR3 is TGTGCCAGCAGTTTTAGCGTCGTACTAGGAGATACGCAGTATTTT. Its protein is CASSFSVVLGDTQYF. This chain connects TRBV6-5 to TRBJ2-3; maybe TRBD2 (5 bases). With 4 bases removed from V and 5 bases from J, the gap between germline ends came to 16 bases. The CDR3 totals 15 residues. The germline gives CDR1 MNHEY, CDR2 SVGAGI.

CDR3: CASLGQGGSGYTF. The CDR3 DNA follows: TGTGCCAGCCTAGGACAGGGGGGTTCTGGCTACACCTTC. The J gene is TRBJ1-2, the V gene TRBV18, with 10 bases fitting TRBD1. The CDR3 is 13 amino acids. Trimming at V came to 8 bases and at J to 7 bases, leaving 7 bases not matched to a gene. Looked up from germline, CDR1 is KGHSH and CDR2 is LQKENI. The full variable domain, in which reference TRBV18 and TRBJ1-2 provide the parts outside the CDR3, is NAGVMQNPRHLVRRRGQEARLRCSPMKGHSHVYWYRQLPEEGLKFMVYLQKENIIDESGMPKERFSAEFPKEGPSILRIQQVVRGDSAAYFCASLGQGGSGYTFGSGTRLTVV.

The chain couples TRBV13 to TRBJ2-7; the D is unclear. Trimming took 5 bases from V and 5 from J, leaving 10 bases between them. From germline, CDR1 is PRHDT and CDR2 FYEKMQ (reference sequence). The CDR3 runs 12 residues. The CDR3 sequence: CASSQSLDEQYF. Here the CDR3 DNA reads TGTGCCAGCAGCCAAAGTCTGGACGAGCAGTACTTC.

V is TRBV9 and J is TRBJ2-3; the D call may be TRBD1 or TRBD2 (5 bases each). CDR1 and CDR2 from the germline V gene are SGDLS and YYNGEE. This CDR3 has 14 amino acids. Trimming took 0 bases from V and 5 from J, leaving 10 bases between them. CDR3 coding DNA: TGTGCCAGCAGCGTAGAAGGGGCGGGAGATACGCAGTATTTT. Translation: CASSVEGAGDTQYF.

The CDR3, as DNA: TGTGCCAGCAGTTTATCAGGCGCAGAGCCCCAGCATTTT. The encoded protein is CASSLSGAEPQHF. V and J are TRBV27 and TRBJ1-5; D is uncertain. The V end was cut by 0 bases, the J end by 8 bases, with 8 bases between. The CDR3 extends over 13 amino acids. CDR1 MNHEY and CDR2 SMNVEV come from the germline V gene (reference sequence).

V is TRBV5-4 and J is TRBJ2-4, with 7 bases fitting TRBD2. V was pared by 2 bases and J by 8 bases, with 7 bases of the junction left unmatched. Germline assignment: CDR1 SGHNT and CDR2 YYREEE (reference sequence). The CDR3 runs 14 residues. CDR3 sequence: CASSLSQGGDIQYF. In nucleotides, the CDR3 is TGTGCCAGCAGCTTATCGCAGGGAGGGGACATTCAGTACTTC. The variable domain in full, completed from reference TRBV5-4 and TRBJ2-4, reads ETGVTQSPTHLIKTRGQQVTLRCSSQSGHNTVSWYQQALGQGPQFIFQYYREEENGRGNFPPRFSGLQFPNYSSELNVNALELDDSALYLCASSLSQGGDIQYFGAGTRLSVL.

There are a few counts of this clone. The V gene is TRBV5-1, the J gene TRBJ2-5; D remains unclear. CDR3 size: 12 residues. Germline CDR1 and CDR2: SGHRS and YFSETQ. Trimming took off 0 bases at V and 4 bases at J, with 4 bases between the two ends. CDR3 in DNA: TGCGCCAGCAGCTTGGAGGGAGAGACCCAGTACTTC. Translating gives CASSLEGETQYF.

The chain carries TRBV27 and TRBJ1-2; 10 bases are a match to TRBD1. The length of the CDR3 is 14 residues. Looked up from germline, CDR1 is MNHEY and CDR2 is SMNVEV (reference sequence). V lost 4 bases and J lost 8; bases outside the gene matches: 7. The CDR3 reads CASSSSRDRGGYTF. The CDR3, as DNA: TGTGCCAGCAGTTCGTCCCGGGACAGGGGCGGCTACACCTTC.

The chain employs TRBV25-1 and TRBJ1-2; D uncertain. Germline V gene data show CDR1 as MGHDK and CDR2 as SYGVNS. CDR3 length: 14 residues. The V end was cut by 3 bases, the J end by 2 bases, with 10 bases between. This CDR3 is CASSDGGSNYGYTF. CDR3 nucleotide sequence: TGTGCCAGCAGTGATGGCGGATCAAACTATGGCTACACCTTC.

J is TRBJ1-4 and V is TRBV4-1; no firm D call. The germline CDR1 and CDR2 sequences are MGHRA and YSYEKL. CDR3 length equals 15 residues. Trimming left V 1 base short and J 8 bases short, with 14 bases between. The CDR3 DNA reads as TGCGCCAGCAGCCAAGGTCTGGGGTCAAGCGAAAAACTGTTTTTT. As protein: CASSQGLGSSEKLFF.

The chain has TRBV4-1 and TRBJ1-1; 9 bases are shared with TRBD1. J lost 4 bases, V lost 1 base, and 1 base had no gene match. The V gene's germline CDR1 is MGHRA and CDR2 YSYEKL. This CDR3 contains 14 residues. The CDR3 sequence is CASSQGDRATEAFF. In DNA form, the CDR3 reads TGCGCCAGCAGCCAAGGGGACAGGGCCACTGAAGCTTTCTTT.

V gene TRBV10-3 combines with J gene TRBJ1-1; 7 bases align to TRBD1. Unmatched junction bases numbered 3, after V lost 6 bases and J lost 2 bases. This CDR3 has 13 residues. The germline CDR1 and CDR2 sequences are ENHRY and SYGVKD. In nucleotides, the CDR3 is TGTGCCATCAGAGGGACAGACAACACTGAAGCTTTCTTT. This sequence encodes CAIRGTDNTEAFF.

This chain joins TRBV11-3 and TRBJ2-3; a possible D gene is TRBD1 (5 bases). Germline V gene sequence: CDR1 SGHNT, CDR2 YENEEA. The V gene lost 1 base and the J gene lost 5 bases, with 10 bases spanning the gap. The CDR3 loop spans 14 amino acids. In DNA, the CDR3 is TGTGCCAGCAGCTTAGGAAGACAGTTAGATACGCAGTATTTT. It codes for CASSLGRQLDTQYF.

This chain links TRBV5-1 with TRBJ2-3, with D uncertain. Germline assignment: CDR1 SGHRS and CDR2 YFSETQ. With 5 bases removed from V and 2 bases from J, the gap between germline ends came to 6 bases. CDR3 length: 12 amino acids. Written as DNA, the CDR3 is TGCGCCAGCAGATTTAACACAGATACGCAGTATTTT. Residues: CASRFNTDTQYF.

The V and J genes are TRBV2 and TRBJ2-3; 8 bases are a match to TRBD2. V lost 5 bases and J lost 7; bases outside the gene matches: 8. The CDR3 is 14 residues long. Germline V gene data show CDR1 as SNHLY and CDR2 as FYNNEI. CDR3 amino acids: CASSHSGELNTQYF. The CDR3 bases are TGTGCCAGCAGTCATAGCGGGGAGCTCAATACGCAGTATTTT. Together with reference TRBV2 and TRBJ2-3, the CDR3 gives the full variable domain: EPEVTQTPSHQVTQMGQEVILRCVPISNHLYFYWYRQILGQKVEFLVSFYNNEISEKSEIFDDQFSVERPDGSNFTLKIRSTKLEDSAMYFCASSHSGELNTQYFGPGTRLTVL.

The chain is built from TRBV19 and TRBJ1-1; no definite D call. The CDR3 extends over 15 amino acids. Trimming left V 5 bases short and J 4 bases short, with 17 bases between. Per the germline V gene, CDR1 is LNHDA and CDR2 is SQIVND (reference sequence). The CDR3 sequence is CASSPQTRWGTEAFF. CDR3 in DNA: TGTGCCAGTAGTCCCCAGACCCGCTGGGGCACTGAAGCTTTCTTT.